The 25 T cell receptor beta chains below all came from one sample that was sequenced in a study of cytotoxic CD8 clonotypes in ibrutinib-treated CLL (dated by TCRdb to about 2021). Library generation was performed with the immunoSEQ multiplex PCR assay. TCRdb re-hosts the immuneACCESS table, in-frame sequences only. Its copies lack some clones; in the studies checked, an unresolved V gene accounts for under half of them, and the cause for the rest is not known. The sample yields under 200,000 clones; around 84% were counted once. The ten largest clones capture around 2% of the sample. Sample time point, as interpreted from the label and publication: more than 10 months on ibrutinib. Sequencing used PBMCs, obtained after 12 months of ibrutinib treatment. Every receptor here comes from a human donor with chronic lymphocytic leukemia.

DNA for the CDR3: TGTGCCAGCAGCCAAGACCACCAAGAGACCCAGTACTTC. It codes for CASSQDHQETQYF. The chain is built from TRBV4-2 and TRBJ2-5; unclear D gene. There are 13 residues in the CDR3. V gave up 0 bases and J gave up 0 bases, with 2 bases separating them. Germline CDR1 and CDR2: LGHNA and YNFKEQ.

V gene TRBV7-8 combines with J gene TRBJ1-5, with a tentative D call TRBD1 (5 bases). The V gene's germline CDR1 is SGHVS and CDR2 FQNEAQ. The CDR3 has 16 residues. The V end lost 0 bases, the J end lost 1 base, and 10 bases lay between the germline ends. CDR3 DNA: TGTGCCAGCAGCTTAGCGCCGAGACAGAGCAATCAGCCCCAGCATTTT. This encodes CASSLAPRQSNQPQHF.

This chain connects TRBV7-2 to TRBJ1-3; TRBD1 is a possible D gene (5 bases). The germline gives CDR1 SGHTA, CDR2 FQGNSA. Trimming cost V 3 bases and J 8 bases, with 14 bases left between them. The CDR3 consists of 14 residues. The CDR3 sequence: CASSFNTPGYTIYF. The CDR3 bases are TGTGCCAGCAGCTTTAATACCCCAGGGTACACCATATATTTT.

The V call is TRBV25-1, the J call TRBJ2-7, with D unresolved. The germline gives CDR1 MGHDK, CDR2 SYGVNS. V shed 3 bases and J shed 3 bases, with 9 bases lying between them. The CDR3 length is 13 residues. The CDR3, as DNA: TGTGCCAGCAGTGAGGTGCAGATCTACGAGCAGTACTTC. It is translated as CASSEVQIYEQYF.

The CDR3 reads CAWSVTGVYGYTF. CDR3 DNA sequence: TGTGCCTGGAGTGTCACAGGGGTCTATGGCTACACCTTC. The gene calls are TRBV30 and TRBJ1-2, with TRBD1 matching over 7 bases. V was clipped by 0 bases and J by 4 bases; unmatched bases: 2. Per germline, CDR1 GTSNPN and CDR2 SVGIG (reference sequence). The length of the CDR3 is 13 residues.

The rearrangement uses TRBV6-5 and TRBJ2-1, with D perhaps given as TRBD1 or TRBD2 (5 bases each). The germline V gene has CDR1 MNHEY and CDR2 SVGAGI. The CDR3 sequence is 13 residues long. V lost 0 bases, J lost 10 bases, and 10 bases lay in between. In DNA form, the CDR3 reads TGTGCCAGCAGTTACTCTGGGGGTCGGGAGCAGTTCTTC. Protein product: CASSYSGGREQFF.

The chain has TRBV29-1 and TRBJ1-1; D possibly corresponds to TRBD1 (5 bases). The CDR3 is made up of 12 amino acids. Germline CDR1 is SQVTM and CDR2 is ANQGSEA. V was pared by 6 bases and J by 1 base, with 9 bases between. CDR3 sequence reads: CSVGPANTEAFF. The CDR3 nucleotides read TGCAGCGTGGGACCGGCGAACACTGAAGCTTTCTTT.

The chain is built from TRBV21-1 and TRBJ2-7. TRBV21-1 has pseudogene status. The CDR3 runs to 14 residues. The CDR3 region is CASSKRDRYYEQYF. DNA for the CDR3: TGTGCCAGCAGCAAAAGGGACCGATACTACGAGCAGTACTTC.

The J gene is TRBJ1-2, the V gene TRBV18; possible D gene TRBD1, 5 bases. The V gene's germline CDR1 is KGHSH and CDR2 LQKENI. Trimming shortened V by 3 bases and J by 1 base, and 12 bases separated the two germline ends. This CDR3 has 15 amino acids. The CDR3 DNA sequence: TGTGCCAGCTCACCCGGCAGGGAGGTTAACTATGGCTACACCTTC. Translating it yields CASSPGREVNYGYTF.

The chain uses TRBV23-1 and TRBJ2-7; 7 bases line up with TRBD2. TRBV23-1 is an ORF, with its function uncertain. With V trimmed by 7 bases and J by 3 bases, 6 bases remained unmatched. The CDR3 runs to 13 residues. The CDR3 DNA follows: TGCGCCAGCACACGACGGGGGGACTACGAGCAGTACTTC. Translation: CASTRRGDYEQYF.

The V and J genes are TRBV9 and TRBJ2-1, with 9 bases that match TRBD2. J lost 5 bases, V lost 0 bases, and 6 bases had no gene match. There are 16 residues in the CDR3. Germline V gene data show CDR1 as SGDLS and CDR2 as YYNGEE. This chain's CDR3 is CASSVGAGGFDNEQFF. Here the CDR3 DNA reads TGTGCCAGCAGCGTAGGAGCGGGGGGTTTCGACAATGAGCAGTTCTTC.

On this clone: The same CDR3 can be traced to other DNA sequences in this sample. This chain uses TRBV28 with TRBJ1-5; D is perhaps TRBD1 (6 bases). Germline CDR1 and CDR2: MDHEN and SYDVKM. The V end was cut by 6 bases, the J end by 0 bases, with 12 bases between. The CDR3 is 15 residues long. The CDR3 nucleotides are TGTGCCAGCAGCCCAGGGGCGTATAGCAATCAGCCCCAGCATTTT. Translation: CASSPGAYSNQPQHF.

In its sample, this clone was seen once. The J gene is TRBJ1-5, the V gene TRBV9; D call uncertain. The ends were cut back, 4 bases at V and 7 bases at J, with 15 bases in the middle. The CDR3 runs to 14 residues. The V gene's germline CDR1 is SGDLS and CDR2 YYNGEE. The DNA for the CDR3 is TGTGCCAGCAGCCCACGGAGGGCGGACCAGCCCCAGCATTTT. It specifies CASSPRRADQPQHF.

This rearrangement joins TRBV2 to TRBJ1-5; no clear D gene. The germline V and J ends were trimmed by 5 bases and 4 bases, with 9 bases remaining between them. Germline lookup yields CDR1 SNHLY and CDR2 FYNNEI. The CDR3 has 13 amino acids. CDR3 region: CASSTQRNQPQHF. The CDR3 nucleotides read TGTGCCAGCAGTACCCAGAGGAATCAGCCCCAGCATTTT.

The J gene is TRBJ2-7, the V gene TRBV7-2; no firm D call. Trimming took 5 bases from V and 3 from J, leaving 11 bases between them. CDR3 length: 13 amino acids. Per the germline V gene, CDR1 is SGHTA and CDR2 is FQGNSA. CDR3: CASSTSGRYEQYF. CDR3 sequence (DNA): TGTGCCAGCAGCACCTCCGGTCGCTACGAGCAGTACTTC.

As to this clone: Other DNA sequences of this sample code for an identical CDR3. The chain has TRBV7-9 and TRBJ1-5; D is ambiguous. The CDR3 spans 13 residues. Germline-derived CDR1 and CDR2 are SEHNR and FQNEAQ (reference sequence). V was clipped by 5 bases and J by 6 bases, with 11 bases between them. CDR3 region: CASSRRQGQPQHF. The DNA for the CDR3 is TGTGCCAGCAGCCGAAGACAAGGTCAGCCCCAGCATTTT.

The genes are TRBV7-2 and TRBJ2-7; D gene ambiguous. Germline V lookup: CDR1 SGHTA, CDR2 FQGNSA. This CDR3 is 13 amino acids long. Trimming removed 5 bases at V and 7 bases at J, with 15 bases between. The CDR3 sequence is CASSPRAAREQYF. DNA of the CDR3: TGTGCCAGCAGCCCTCGGGCCGCGAGGGAGCAGTACTTC. Full variable domain (missing parts from reference TRBV7-2 and TRBJ2-7): GAGVSQSPSNKVTEKGKDVELRCDPISGHTALYWYRQSLGQGLEFLIYFQGNSAPDKSGLPSDRFSAERTGGSVSTLTIQRTQQEDSAVYLCASSPRAAREQYFGPGTRLTVT.

The chain links TRBV7-3 to TRBJ2-2; 8 bases agree with TRBD2. This CDR3 has 16 residues. Germline CDR1 reads SGHTA; CDR2 reads FQGTGA. The V gene end was trimmed by 1 base and the J gene end by 7 bases; junction bases not matched to a gene: 8. CDR3 region: CASSLRETSVGGELFF. DNA for the CDR3: TGTGCCAGCAGCTTAAGGGAGACTAGCGTTGGCGGGGAGCTGTTTTTT.

The chain carries TRBV19 and TRBJ2-7, with D unclear. In germline, CDR1 is LNHDA, CDR2 SQIVND (reference sequence). The CDR3 loop spans 11 amino acids. The germline V and J ends were trimmed by 4 bases and 2 bases, with 3 bases remaining between them. The DNA for the CDR3 is TGTGCCAGTAGTAGAGCCTACGAGCAGTACTTC. Its translation is CASSRAYEQYF.

J is TRBJ1-1 and V is TRBV7-3; no definite D call. The CDR3 totals 16 residues. V was pared by 0 bases and J by 0 bases, with 11 bases between. Germline V lookup: CDR1 SGHTA, CDR2 FQGTGA. The CDR3 protein is CASSLTYRLMNTEAFF. In DNA form, the CDR3 reads TGTGCCAGCAGCTTAACGTATCGGTTGATGAACACTGAAGCTTTCTTT.

This rearrangement joins TRBV6-5 to TRBJ1-2; D unresolved. CDR3 length equals 16 residues. V lost 11 bases, J lost 0 bases, and 22 bases lay in between. Germline-derived CDR1 and CDR2 are MNHEY and SVGAGI. The CDR3 loop is CAASSIGRKANYGYTF. Written as DNA, the CDR3 is TGTGCCGCCAGTTCAATAGGGCGAAAAGCTAACTATGGCTACACCTTC.

This chain connects TRBV30 to TRBJ1-6; maybe TRBD1 (5 bases). Germline V lookup: CDR1 GTSNPN, CDR2 SVGIG (reference sequence). V was pared by 4 bases and J by 4 bases, with 11 bases between. This CDR3 spans 14 amino acids. The CDR3 nucleotides read TGTGCCTGGAACCTGGGGGTTTATAATTCACCCCTCCACTTT. This encodes CAWNLGVYNSPLHF.

This clone was counted once. This chain uses TRBV9 with TRBJ1-5; 7 nucleotides align to TRBD1. Trimming at V came to 0 bases and at J to 0 bases, leaving 9 bases not matched to a gene. Germline-derived CDR1 and CDR2 are SGDLS and YYNGEE. The CDR3 is 18 amino acids. The CDR3 region has the DNA TGTGCCAGCAGCGTAGGCCAGGGGGTTTTTGATAGCAATCAGCCCCAGCATTTT. Translating gives CASSVGQGVFDSNQPQHF. Together with reference TRBV9 and TRBJ1-5, the CDR3 gives the full variable domain: DSGVTQTPKHLITATGQRVTLRCSPRSGDLSVYWYQQSLDQGLQFLIQYYNGEERAKGNILERFSAQQFPDLHSELNLSSLELGDSALYFCASSVGQGVFDSNQPQHFGDGTRLSIL.

This chain connects TRBV4-2 to TRBJ2-7, with D possibly TRBD1 on 5 matching bases. The germline V gene has CDR1 LGHNA and CDR2 YNFKEQ. V gave up 4 bases and J gave up 2 bases, with 15 bases separating them. The CDR3 sequence is 15 residues long. The CDR3 DNA sequence: TGTGCCAGCAGCCGTACAGGAATGCAGACCTACGAGCAGTACTTC. Translation: CASSRTGMQTYEQYF.

This chain links TRBV5-1 with TRBJ2-7, with unresolved D. Germline V gives CDR1 SGHRS, CDR2 YFSETQ. The CDR3 totals 13 residues. V lost 6 bases, J lost 1 base, and 11 bases lay in between. The CDR3 protein is CASKERESYEQYF. In nucleotides, the CDR3 is TGCGCCAGCAAAGAGCGTGAATCCTACGAGCAGTACTTC.